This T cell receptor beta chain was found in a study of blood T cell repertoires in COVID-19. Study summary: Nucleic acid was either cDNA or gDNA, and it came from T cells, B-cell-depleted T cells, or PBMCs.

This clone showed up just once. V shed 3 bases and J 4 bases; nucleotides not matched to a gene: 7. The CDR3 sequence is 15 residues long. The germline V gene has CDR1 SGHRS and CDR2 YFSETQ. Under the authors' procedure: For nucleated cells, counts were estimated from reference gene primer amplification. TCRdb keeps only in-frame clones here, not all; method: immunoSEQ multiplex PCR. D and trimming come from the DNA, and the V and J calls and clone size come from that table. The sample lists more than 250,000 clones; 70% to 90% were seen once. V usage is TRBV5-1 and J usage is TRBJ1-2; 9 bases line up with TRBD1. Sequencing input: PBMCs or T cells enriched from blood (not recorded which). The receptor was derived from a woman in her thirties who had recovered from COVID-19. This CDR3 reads CASSYDRGTVYGYTF. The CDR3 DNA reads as TGCGCCAGCAGCTACGACAGGGGGACTGTCTATGGCTACACCTTC. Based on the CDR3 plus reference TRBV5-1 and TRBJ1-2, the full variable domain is KAGVTQTPRYLIKTRGQQVTLSCSPISGHRSVSWYQQTPGQGLQFLFEYFSETQRNKGNFPGRFSGRQFSNSRSEMNVSTLELGDSALYLCASSYDRGTVYGYTFGSGTRLTVV.